A selection of T cell receptor beta chains follows, all from one sample in a study of CD8+ T cells in alopecia areata. Clones were read by immunoSEQ multiplex PCR, and TCRdb kept only the in-frame ones, dropping some. In the table there are about 150,000 clones, under 60% of which are singletons. The sequencing here drew on CD8+ T cells sorted from blood, taken at week 0. These receptors were taken from a human donor with alopecia areata. The CDR3 runs from the conserved cysteine through the conserved F or W. Fields, in order: clone size, J gene, D gene, V gene, CDR3 DNA, CDR3 protein. D genes are given only for firm matches. Some rows have no size entry. The others give once, few or many, or a class for an expanded clone.

-,TRBJ2-7,TRBD1,TRBV28,TGTGCCACCAAAAAACAGGGGGCGGTCTACGAGCAGTACTTC,CATKKQGAVYEQYF
-,TRBJ2-1,TRBD2,TRBV30,TGTGCCTGGGGACTAGCGGGGATCAATGAGCAGTTCTTC,CAWGLAGINEQFF
-,TRBJ1-2,-,TRBV29-1,TGCAGCGTTGGGGGTCGCCGGGGCTATGGCTACACCTTC,CSVGGRRGYGYTF
once,TRBJ2-1,TRBD2,TRBV7-6,TGTGCCAGCAGCTTAGAGCGGGGGGCTCTTTCTAATGAGCAGTTCTTC,CASSLERGALSNEQFF
few,TRBJ2-3,TRBD2,TRBV7-2,TGTGCCAGCAGCTCCGCTAGCGGGGTTGTTCCGGATACGCAGTATTTT,CASSSASGVVPDTQYF
-,TRBJ2-7,-,TRBV4-3,TGCGCCAGCAGCCAGGTTACGCGGGGCGAGCAGTACTTC,CASSQVTRGEQYF
once,TRBJ2-3,-,TRBV29-1,TGCAGCGTTGACGGTAATTACGACCCAGATACGCAGTATTTT,CSVDGNYDPDTQYF
-,TRBJ2-3,TRBD2,TRBV2,TGTGCCAGCAGTTCCCCCACGACTAGCGGGGGGGCTAGCACAGATACGCAGTATTTT,CASSSPTTSGGASTDTQYF
-,TRBJ1-2,-,TRBV2,TGTGCCAGCAGTGTGGCCAGCAGTTATGGCTACACCTTC,CASSVASSYGYTF
few,TRBJ1-2,-,TRBV29-1,TGCAGCGTTGGAGCCAACCCGGAGAATGGCTACACCTTC,CSVGANPENGYTF
-,TRBJ2-5,-,TRBV5-6,TGTGCCAGCAGCGGCAGGGGGAGGGAGGAGACCCAGTACTTC,CASSGRGREETQYF
few,TRBJ1-1,TRBD1,TRBV5-6,TGTGCCAGCAGCCAACCCCACGGGACAGGGAACACTGAAGCTTTCTTT,CASSQPHGTGNTEAFF
-,TRBJ2-6,-,TRBV19,TGTGCCAGTTCCCCAGAAACTGGGGCCAACGTCCTGACTTTC,CASSPETGANVLTF
-,TRBJ2-3,-,TRBV2,TGTGCCAGCAGTGATAGGGGCAGGGGCACAGATACGCAGTATTTT,CASSDRGRGTDTQYF
-,TRBJ2-7,TRBD1,TRBV2,TGTGCCAGCAGTGAGGGACAGGGAGGTTCCTACGAGCAGTACTTC,CASSEGQGGSYEQYF
few,TRBJ1-1,TRBD1,TRBV9,TGTGCCAGCAGCGCAAGCGGACAGGGAGACACTGAAGCTTTCTTT,CASSASGQGDTEAFF
few,TRBJ2-6,-,TRBV11-2,TGTGCCAGCAGCTTATCTGTGACAGGTTTACTTTCTGGGGCCAACGTCCTGACTTTC,CASSLSVTGLLSGANVLTF
-,TRBJ2-6,TRBD1,TRBV2,TGTGCCAGCATACTAGGGACAGGGAATTCTGGGGCCAACGTCCTGACTTTC,CASILGTGNSGANVLTF
-,TRBJ1-1,TRBD1,TRBV9,TGTGCCAGCAGCAAAACCTCCGGACAGGGGAGGACTGAAGCTTTCTTT,CASSKTSGQGRTEAFF
-,TRBJ1-2,-,TRBV7-9,TGTGCCAGCAGCTTAGTACTTTCTCGGCAGGGTGAGGGGTATGGCTACACCTTC,CASSLVLSRQGEGYGYTF
-,TRBJ1-2,-,TRBV30,TGTGCCTCCCAGGGGACTAACTATGGCTACACCTTC,CASQGTNYGYTF
few,TRBJ2-5,-,TRBV21-1,TGTGCCAGCAGCAACAGGGGGGAGGAGACCCAGTACTTC,CASSNRGEETQYF
few,TRBJ1-1,-,TRBV29-1,TGCTCATGCGGAGACACTGAAGCTTTCTTT,CSCGDTEAFF
-,TRBJ1-1,-,TRBV28,TGTGCCAGCAGTTTTCTGGGCACTGAAGCTTTCTTT,CASSFLGTEAFF
few,TRBJ1-5,-,TRBV28,TGTGCCAGCAGTTTACTGTCTATCGATCAGCCCCAGCATTTT,CASSLLSIDQPQHF
-,TRBJ1-3,-,TRBV30,TGTGCCTGGAGTGTAGCCAGCTCTGGAAACACCATATATTTT,CAWSVASSGNTIYF
-,TRBJ2-3,-,TRBV10-3,TGTGCCATCGGGGATGTTGGCACAGATACGCAGTATTTT,CAIGDVGTDTQYF
-,TRBJ1-2,TRBD1,TRBV30,TGTGCCTGGAGTACCGGACAGGGCGATGGCTACACCTTC,CAWSTGQGDGYTF
-,TRBJ2-7,TRBD1,TRBV27,TGTGCCAGCAGTGACAGGGGGCCTACCTACGAGCAGTACTTC,CASSDRGPTYEQYF
-,TRBJ2-6,-,TRBV14,TGTGCCAGCAGCCAAGCTGGGGCCAACGTCCTGACTTTC,CASSQAGANVLTF
-,TRBJ2-6,-,TRBV7-2,TGTGCCAGCAGCCAAGCTAGACCCCTAAATCCCTCTGGGGCCAACGTCCTGACTTTC,CASSQARPLNPSGANVLTF
-,TRBJ1-2,-,TRBV9,TGTGCCAGCAGCGTAGCTGCAGGGCCTGGTGGGGGCTACACCTTC,CASSVAAGPGGGYTF
-,TRBJ2-3,-,TRBV7-9,TGTGCCAGCAGCTTAGAGTTGGCTGGGCAGATCACAGATACGCAGTATTTT,CASSLELAGQITDTQYF
-,TRBJ1-5,TRBD1,TRBV27,TGTGCCAGCAGTTTATACGGACAGGGGATCAATCAGCCCCAGCATTTT,CASSLYGQGINQPQHF
-,TRBJ1-2,-,TRBV4-3,TGCGCCAGCAGCCAAGACCAGGGTCGCAACTATGGCTACACCTTC,CASSQDQGRNYGYTF
-,TRBJ1-6,-,TRBV6-6,TGTGCCAGCAGTTACGTTACAGGGAATTCACCCCTCCACTTT,CASSYVTGNSPLHF
-,TRBJ1-2,-,TRBV13,TGTGCCAGCAGCTTAGGTGGAGATGGCTACACCTTC,CASSLGGDGYTF
-,TRBJ2-4,-,TRBV30,TGTGCCTGGAGTGGAGATACAATGGGCATTCAGTACTTC,CAWSGDTMGIQYF
-,TRBJ2-1,-,TRBV19,TGTGCCAGTAGTATGCAGAGCTCCTACAATGAGCAGTTCTTC,CASSMQSSYNEQFF
-,TRBJ2-1,TRBD2,TRBV6-5,TGTGCCAGCAGCTCCGGGACTAGCGGGGTTTATGAGCAGTTCTTC,CASSSGTSGVYEQFF
-,TRBJ1-1,-,TRBV20-1,TGCAGTGCGAAATGGGGGGCTGAAGCTTTCTTT,CSAKWGAEAFF
-,TRBJ1-6,-,TRBV13,TGTGCCAGCAGCTCTCTGGGGACACCCCTCCACTTT,CASSSLGTPLHF
-,TRBJ2-1,TRBD2,TRBV29-1,TGCAGCGCCAGACTAGCGGGGAAGAATGAGCAGTTCTTC,CSARLAGKNEQFF
-,TRBJ1-1,TRBD1,TRBV10-3,TGTGCCATCAGCTCCTTACAGGGGACGCACACTGAAGCTTTCTTT,CAISSLQGTHTEAFF
-,TRBJ2-7,-,TRBV29-1,TGCAGCGTTGAAGCAACAGACTCCTACGAGCAGTACTTC,CSVEATDSYEQYF
-,TRBJ1-1,-,TRBV6-5,TGTGCCAGCAGTTACGGGGTGGGGATGAACACTGAAGCTTTCTTT,CASSYGVGMNTEAFF
-,TRBJ1-2,-,TRBV7-2,TGTGCCAGCAGCTTAGGGCAGGGAGACTATGGCTACACCTTC,CASSLGQGDYGYTF
-,TRBJ2-7,-,TRBV29-1,TGCAGCGGTCCCAGGAGAAGGAAACCAAAGTTCTACGAGCAGTACTTC,CSGPRRRKPKFYEQYF
few,TRBJ2-6,TRBD1,TRBV30,TGTGCCATGGACAGGGGAGCTGGGGCCAACGTCCTGACTTTC,CAMDRGAGANVLTF
-,TRBJ1-2,-,TRBV6-5,TGTGCCAGCAGTGACAGCATTAACTATGGCTACACCTTC,CASSDSINYGYTF